This T cell receptor beta chain was profiled in a study of cytomegalovirus exposure and HLA in healthy donors. The germline V and J ends were trimmed by 0 bases and 3 bases, with 9 bases remaining between them. The CDR3 sequence is 14 residues long. Germline-derived CDR1 and CDR2 are SGHRS and YFSETQ. Study-level findings and limits: Later, TCR association rates were found to vary by HLA locus, highest for DRB1 and lowest for HLA-C. A previous analysis found most TCR beta V segments productive roughly 87% or roughly 30% of the time. The authors later linked a missense DCLRE1C variant to TCR beta V- and J-gene trimming.

This clone was seen more than once but under ten times. The antigen is unknown. 60 Vbeta and 13 Jbeta primers were used in PCR. This table comes from immunoSEQ multiplex PCR, and its TCRdb copy is limited to in-frame clones, with some not included. The data show some 150,000 clones, roughly four fifths seen once. The J gene is TRBJ1-1, the V gene TRBV5-1; D gene ambiguous. The material sequenced was PBMCs. This clonotype was sampled from a man aged 25 to 40 in good health and CMV-seropositive. The CDR3 region is CASSLALFYTEAFF. The CDR3, as DNA: TGCGCCAGCAGCTTGGCCCTCTTTTACACTGAAGCTTTCTTT.